These T cell receptor beta chains were read from a single sample in a study of blood T cell repertoires in COVID-19. Data came from immunoSEQ multiplex PCR; TCRdb stores just in-frame clones and leaves some out. The sample shows some 96,000 clones, just under 85% of them seen only once. Sequencing used peripheral blood. Every receptor here comes from a man over 45 with active or convalescent COVID-19. The conserved cysteine and the conserved F or W are not part of the CDR3 here.

j_call: TRBJ1-5
v_call: TRBV12-3/TRBV12-4
cdr3_aa: ASSAGGGQPQH

j_call: TRBJ2-7
v_call: TRBV11-3
cdr3_aa: ASSPGLAGPTYEQY

j_call: TRBJ2-3
v_call: TRBV5-5
cdr3_aa: ASFLAGGSTDTQY

j_call: TRBJ2-7
v_call: TRBV11-3
cdr3_aa: ASSLGLAGALYEQY

j_call: TRBJ1-5
v_call: TRBV10-3
cdr3_aa: AISEGQGSQPQH

j_call: TRBJ1-3
v_call: TRBV19
cdr3_aa: ASSIDSSGNTIY

j_call: TRBJ1-5
v_call: TRBV5-5
cdr3_aa: ASSPGGAGNQPQH

j_call: TRBJ1-6
v_call: TRBV10-2
cdr3_aa: ASSRAFLDNSPLH

j_call: TRBJ1-2
v_call: TRBV24-1
cdr3_aa: ATSSWRNNYGYT

j_call: TRBJ2-7
v_call: TRBV11-2
cdr3_aa: ASSFGTNDHEQY

j_call: TRBJ1-1
v_call: TRBV12-3/TRBV12-4
cdr3_aa: ASSHRGAPEAF

j_call: TRBJ2-7
v_call: TRBV6-5
cdr3_aa: ASRKLAGVLYEQY

j_call: TRBJ2-1
v_call: TRBV7-9
cdr3_aa: ASSSGTGRF

j_call: TRBJ2-3
v_call: TRBV19
cdr3_aa: ASRRRASTDTQY

j_call: TRBJ2-7
v_call: TRBV10-3
cdr3_aa: AISGDRGSYEQY

j_call: TRBJ2-5
v_call: TRBV6-5
cdr3_aa: ASSYRLAGETQY

j_call: TRBJ2-1
v_call: TRBV21-1
cdr3_aa: ASSLQKFKLAYNEQF

j_call: TRBJ2-5
v_call: TRBV14
cdr3_aa: ASSPGLAGVETQY

j_call: TRBJ2-7
v_call: TRBV28
cdr3_aa: ASNTGGWGDYEQY

j_call: TRBJ2-7
v_call: TRBV5-4
cdr3_aa: ASSSTGQYPYEQY

j_call: TRBJ1-4
v_call: TRBV6-1
cdr3_aa: ASSDQSEKLF

j_call: TRBJ1-4
v_call: TRBV19
cdr3_aa: ASSTMRQGGNEKLF

j_call: TRBJ2-1
v_call: TRBV10-1
cdr3_aa: ASSDGGQNQYNEQF

j_call: TRBJ1-3
v_call: TRBV7-8
cdr3_aa: ASSLYQAGNTIY

j_call: TRBJ1-4
v_call: TRBV5-1
cdr3_aa: ASSSDRGLREKLF

j_call: TRBJ1-1
v_call: TRBV5-4
cdr3_aa: ASSPTGRNTEAF

j_call: TRBJ1-2
v_call: TRBV2
cdr3_aa: ASSGDRTSYGYT

j_call: TRBJ2-1
v_call: TRBV2
cdr3_aa: ASRTDSVEQF

j_call: TRBJ1-1
v_call: TRBV27
cdr3_aa: ASSADRYTEAF

j_call: TRBJ2-3
v_call: TRBV18
cdr3_aa: ASSPGAGAGDIDTQY

j_call: TRBJ1-2
v_call: TRBV19
cdr3_aa: ASSSLGQGGNYGYT

j_call: TRBJ2-2
v_call: TRBV6-5
cdr3_aa: ASRTRGSGELF

j_call: TRBJ2-3
v_call: TRBV12-5
cdr3_aa: ASGLVRGSTDTQY

j_call: TRBJ2-7
v_call: TRBV3-1/TRBV3-2
cdr3_aa: ASSQDRGYEQY

j_call: TRBJ2-2
v_call: TRBV15
cdr3_aa: ATSREKGTGELF

j_call: TRBJ2-1
v_call: TRBV11-2
cdr3_aa: ASSGTGGGLDEQF

j_call: TRBJ2-1
v_call: TRBV7-3
cdr3_aa: ASSFGGSQYGQF

j_call: TRBJ1-1
v_call: TRBV2
cdr3_aa: ASTGQGDSTEAF

j_call: TRBJ2-5
v_call: TRBV2
cdr3_aa: ASSDPSQETQY

j_call: TRBJ2-3
v_call: TRBV6-5
cdr3_aa: ASSPGTGEDTQY

j_call: TRBJ1-5
v_call: TRBV19
cdr3_aa: ASRAVGTGGLQPQH

j_call: TRBJ1-6
v_call: TRBV27
cdr3_aa: ASRNSEGSPLH

j_call: TRBJ1-5
v_call: TRBV27
cdr3_aa: ASSSYSNQPQH

j_call: TRBJ2-1
v_call: TRBV18
cdr3_aa: ASSPGTGSNEQF

j_call: TRBJ1-1
v_call: TRBV4-1
cdr3_aa: ASSQQGADEAF

j_call: TRBJ1-1
v_call: TRBV27
cdr3_aa: ASSFSAGGEAF

j_call: TRBJ2-7
v_call: TRBV14
cdr3_aa: ASSQGLAPLYEQY

j_call: TRBJ1-1
v_call: TRBV18
cdr3_aa: ASSPKLSTENTEAF

j_call: TRBJ2-7
v_call: TRBV28
cdr3_aa: ASTPSTPYEQY

j_call: TRBJ1-2
v_call: TRBV27
cdr3_aa: ASSFLRGHYGYT

j_call: TRBJ2-3
v_call: TRBV4-2
cdr3_aa: ASSQDRKGGWADTQY

j_call: TRBJ2-7
v_call: TRBV7-9
cdr3_aa: ASSFMGGHEQY